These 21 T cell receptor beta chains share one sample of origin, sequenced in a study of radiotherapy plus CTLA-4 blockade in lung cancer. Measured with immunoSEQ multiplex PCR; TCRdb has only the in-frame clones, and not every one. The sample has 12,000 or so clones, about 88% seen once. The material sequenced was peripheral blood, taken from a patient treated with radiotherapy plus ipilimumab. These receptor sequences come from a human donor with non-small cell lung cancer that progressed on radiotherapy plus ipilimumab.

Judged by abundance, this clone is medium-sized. The CDR3 DNA is TGTGCCAGCAGTTTGTATACCGGGACAGGGGGCTACGAGCAGTACTTC. Protein: CASSLYTGTGGYEQYF. This chain uses TRBV27 with TRBJ2-7; 11 nucleotides agree with TRBD1. Germline V gives CDR1 MNHEY, CDR2 SMNVEV (reference sequence). The CDR3 totals 16 residues. V lost 3 bases and J lost 3; bases outside the gene matches: 7.

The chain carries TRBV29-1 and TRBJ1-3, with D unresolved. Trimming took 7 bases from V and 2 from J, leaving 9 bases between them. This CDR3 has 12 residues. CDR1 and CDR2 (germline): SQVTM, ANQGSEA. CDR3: CSAILPGNTIYF. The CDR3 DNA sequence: TGCAGCGCGATCCTTCCTGGAAACACCATATATTTT.

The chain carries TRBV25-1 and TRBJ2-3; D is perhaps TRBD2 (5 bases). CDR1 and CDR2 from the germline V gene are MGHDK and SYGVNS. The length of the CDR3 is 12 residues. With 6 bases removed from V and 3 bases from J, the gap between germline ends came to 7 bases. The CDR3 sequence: CASRRGTDTQYF. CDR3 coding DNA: TGTGCCAGCAGACGCGGGACAGATACGCAGTATTTT.

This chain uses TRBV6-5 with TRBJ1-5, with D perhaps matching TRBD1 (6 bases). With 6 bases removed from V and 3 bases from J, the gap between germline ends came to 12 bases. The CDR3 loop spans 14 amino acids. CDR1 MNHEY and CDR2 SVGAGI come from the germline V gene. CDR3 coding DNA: TGTGCCAGCAGGCAAACAGGGTACAATCAGCCCCAGCATTTT. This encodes CASRQTGYNQPQHF.

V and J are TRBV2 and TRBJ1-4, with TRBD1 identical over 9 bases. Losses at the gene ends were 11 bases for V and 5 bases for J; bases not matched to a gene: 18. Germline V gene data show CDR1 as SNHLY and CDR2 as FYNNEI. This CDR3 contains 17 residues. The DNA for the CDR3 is TGTGCCGGCCGCTCGGGACAGGGTCCAAAGGGGAATGAAAAACTGTTTTTT. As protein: CAGRSGQGPKGNEKLFF.

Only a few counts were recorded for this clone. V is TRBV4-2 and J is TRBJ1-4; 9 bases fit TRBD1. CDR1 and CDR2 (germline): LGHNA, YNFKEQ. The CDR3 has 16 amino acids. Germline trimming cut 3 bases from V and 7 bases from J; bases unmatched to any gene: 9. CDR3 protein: CASSQGGTGKIEKLFF. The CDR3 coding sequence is TGTGCCAGCAGCCAGGGCGGGACAGGGAAAATTGAAAAACTGTTTTTT.

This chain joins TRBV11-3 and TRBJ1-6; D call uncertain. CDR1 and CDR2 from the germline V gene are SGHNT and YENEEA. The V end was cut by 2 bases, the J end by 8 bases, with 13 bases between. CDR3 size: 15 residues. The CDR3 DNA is TGTGCCAGCAGCTTATCAGTCACCGCGGATTCACCCCTCCACTTT. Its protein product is CASSLSVTADSPLHF.

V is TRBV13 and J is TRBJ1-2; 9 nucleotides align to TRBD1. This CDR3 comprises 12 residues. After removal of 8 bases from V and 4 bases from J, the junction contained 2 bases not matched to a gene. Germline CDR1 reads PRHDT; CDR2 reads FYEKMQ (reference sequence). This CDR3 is CASEDRGYGYTF. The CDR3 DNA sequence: TGTGCCAGCGAGGACAGGGGCTATGGCTACACCTTC.

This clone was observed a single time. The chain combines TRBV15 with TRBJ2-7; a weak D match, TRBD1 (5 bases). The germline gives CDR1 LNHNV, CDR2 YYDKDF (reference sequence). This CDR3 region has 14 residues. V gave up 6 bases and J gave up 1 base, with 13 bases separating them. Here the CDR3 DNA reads TGTGCCACCAGGGACCCTCAGGGTTCCTACGAGCAGTACTTC. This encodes CATRDPQGSYEQYF.

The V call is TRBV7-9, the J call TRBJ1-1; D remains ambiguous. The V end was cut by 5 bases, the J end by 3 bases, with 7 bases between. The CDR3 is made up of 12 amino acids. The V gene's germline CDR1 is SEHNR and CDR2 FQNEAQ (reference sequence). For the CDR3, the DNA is TGTGCCAGCAGCCCGGCGGACACTGAAGCTTTCTTT. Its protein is CASSPADTEAFF.

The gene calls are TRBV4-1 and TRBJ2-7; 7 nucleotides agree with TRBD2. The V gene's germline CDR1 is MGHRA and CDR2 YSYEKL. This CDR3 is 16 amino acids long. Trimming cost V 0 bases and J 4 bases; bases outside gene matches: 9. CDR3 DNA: TGCGCCAGCAGCCAAGATGAGAACGGGGGGTGGTACGAGCAGTACTTC. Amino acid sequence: CASSQDENGGWYEQYF.

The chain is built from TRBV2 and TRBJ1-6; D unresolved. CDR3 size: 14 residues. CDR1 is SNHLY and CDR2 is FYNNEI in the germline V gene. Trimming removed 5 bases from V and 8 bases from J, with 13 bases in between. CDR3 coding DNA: TGTGCCAGCAGTTCGGGCCTTGGGGATTCACCCCTCCACTTT. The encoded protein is CASSSGLGDSPLHF.

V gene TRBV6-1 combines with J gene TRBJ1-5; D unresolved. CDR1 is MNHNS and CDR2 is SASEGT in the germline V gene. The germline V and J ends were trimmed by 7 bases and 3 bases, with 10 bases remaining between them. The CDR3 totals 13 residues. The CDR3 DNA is TGTGCCAGCAAGGCAGATTCCAATCAGCCCCAGCATTTT. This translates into CASKADSNQPQHF.

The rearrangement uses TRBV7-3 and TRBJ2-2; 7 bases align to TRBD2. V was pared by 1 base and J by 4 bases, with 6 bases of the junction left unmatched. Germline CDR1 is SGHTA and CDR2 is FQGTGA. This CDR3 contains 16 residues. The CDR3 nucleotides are TGTGCCAGCAGCTTAATGAGCGGGGCGGGCACCGGGGAGCTGTTTTTT. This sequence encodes CASSLMSGAGTGELFF.

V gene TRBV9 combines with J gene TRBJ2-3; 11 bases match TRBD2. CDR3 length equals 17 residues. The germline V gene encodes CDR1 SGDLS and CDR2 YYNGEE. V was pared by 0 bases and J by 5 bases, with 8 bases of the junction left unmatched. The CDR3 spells CASSVAGSGGAGDTQYF. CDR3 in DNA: TGTGCCAGCAGCGTAGCGGGTAGCGGGGGGGCTGGAGATACGCAGTATTTT.

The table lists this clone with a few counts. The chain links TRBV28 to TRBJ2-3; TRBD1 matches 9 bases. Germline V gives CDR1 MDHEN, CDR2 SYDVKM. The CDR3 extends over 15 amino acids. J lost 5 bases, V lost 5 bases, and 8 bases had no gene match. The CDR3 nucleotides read TGTGCCAGCAGTGATCGGGACAGGGTGGGAGATACGCAGTATTTT. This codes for CASSDRDRVGDTQYF.

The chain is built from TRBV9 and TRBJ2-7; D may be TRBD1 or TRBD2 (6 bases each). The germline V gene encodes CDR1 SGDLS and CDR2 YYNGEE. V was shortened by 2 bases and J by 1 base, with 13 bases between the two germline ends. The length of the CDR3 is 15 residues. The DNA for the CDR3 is TGTGCCAGCAGCGTTGCCGGGGGCAGTTCCTACGAGCAGTACTTC. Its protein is CASSVAGGSSYEQYF.

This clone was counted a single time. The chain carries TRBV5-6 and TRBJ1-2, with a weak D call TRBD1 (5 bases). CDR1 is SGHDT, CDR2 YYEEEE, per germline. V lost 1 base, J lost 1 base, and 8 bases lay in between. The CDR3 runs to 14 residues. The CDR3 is CASSLRQLNYGYTF. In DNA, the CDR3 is TGTGCCAGCAGCTTGAGACAGCTTAACTATGGCTACACCTTC.

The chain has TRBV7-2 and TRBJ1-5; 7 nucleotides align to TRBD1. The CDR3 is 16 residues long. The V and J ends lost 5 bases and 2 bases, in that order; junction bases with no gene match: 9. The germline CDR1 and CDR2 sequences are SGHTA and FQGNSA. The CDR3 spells CASSLPTGNGNQPQHF. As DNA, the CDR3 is TGTGCCAGCAGCCTCCCGACAGGGAACGGCAATCAGCCCCAGCATTTT.

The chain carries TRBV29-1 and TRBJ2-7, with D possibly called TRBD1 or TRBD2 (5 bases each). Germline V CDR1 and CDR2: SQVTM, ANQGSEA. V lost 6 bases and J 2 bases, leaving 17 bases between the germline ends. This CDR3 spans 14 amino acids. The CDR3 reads CSVARDPLPYEQYF. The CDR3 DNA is TGCAGCGTGGCCAGGGACCCACTCCCCTACGAGCAGTACTTC.

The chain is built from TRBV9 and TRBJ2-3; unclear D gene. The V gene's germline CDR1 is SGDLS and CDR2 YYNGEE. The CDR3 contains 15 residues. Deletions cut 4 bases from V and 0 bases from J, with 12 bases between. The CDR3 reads CASSRNGISTDTQYF. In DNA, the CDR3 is TGTGCCAGCAGCCGCAATGGGATTAGCACAGATACGCAGTATTTT.